Below, 22 T cell receptor beta chains from the same sample are listed, as sequenced in a study of vaccination and CD4 T cells after COVID-19. The treatment here: approximately nine-day PBMC culture with coronavirus spike peptide pools or control peptides (ViraFEST assay). For these receptors, no antigen is known. Sequenced with the Oncomine TCR Beta short-read assay was DNA taken from cultured CD4+ T cells. Using its own MiXCR run on the PCR reads, TCRdb lists one record per CDR3 protein. The sample yields some 20,000 distinct CDR3 sequences, under 45% seen once. The sample in question was CD4+ T cells from blood, cultured in vitro, obtained before SARS-CoV-2 vaccination. The origin of the receptors is a human donor who received a COVID-19 vaccine.

This clonotype was counted between two and nine times. V is TRBV6-1 and J is TRBJ1-2; tentative D call: TRBD1 (5 bases). The CDR3 spans 13 residues. Germline CDR1 reads MNHNS; CDR2 reads SASEGT. The V end lost 6 bases, the J end lost 6 bases, and 14 bases lay between the germline ends. CDR3 coding DNA: TGTGCCAGCAGACCAACAGGTCTCGATGGCTACACCTTC. Translating gives CASRPTGLDGYTF.

This clonotype has only a few counts. The V gene is TRBV7-9, the J gene TRBJ2-7; the D gene could be TRBD1 or TRBD2 (6 bases each). The V gene's germline CDR1 is SEHNR and CDR2 FQNEAQ (reference sequence). The CDR3 runs to 15 residues. V lost 2 bases to trimming and J lost 6 bases, with 17 bases between them. The CDR3 is CASSLQRGGYGEQYF. CDR3 DNA sequence: TGTGCCAGCAGCTTACAACGAGGGGGGTACGGCGAGCAGTACTTC.

The V and J genes are TRBV27 and TRBJ2-1; 10 bases line up with TRBD2. Trimming at V came to 3 bases and at J to 5 bases, leaving 7 bases not matched to a gene. Looked up from germline, CDR1 is MNHEY and CDR2 is SMNVEV (reference sequence). The CDR3 consists of 16 residues. CDR3: CASSLGVLAGHNEQFF. For the CDR3, the DNA is TGTGCCAGCAGTTTGGGGGTACTAGCGGGGCACAATGAGCAGTTCTTC.

The chain joins TRBV20-1 to TRBJ2-1; D gene uncertain. The length of the CDR3 is 14 residues. V dropped 6 bases and J dropped 2 bases, with 14 bases sitting between them. The germline gives CDR1 DFQATT, CDR2 SNEGSKA (reference sequence). CDR3 protein: CSASQVGPYNEQFF. The DNA of the CDR3 is TGCAGTGCGTCTCAGGTCGGGCCCTACAATGAGCAGTTCTTC.

Notes on this clonotype: A junction boundary mismatches the germline segment, possibly from a read error. This chain uses TRBV11-2 with TRBJ2-3; D gene ambiguous. This CDR3 has 14 amino acids. CDR1 is SGHAT and CDR2 is FQNNGV in the germline V gene. In nucleotides, the CDR3 is TGTGCCGGCAGCTTAGGGCAAAGCACAGATACGCAGTATTTT. Its protein product is CAGSLGQSTDTQYF.

This clonotype has just a few counts. The V gene is TRBV19, the J gene TRBJ2-5; possible D gene TRBD2, 5 bases. V lost 5 bases, J lost 2 bases, and 15 bases lay in between. This CDR3 contains 15 residues. Germline CDR1 reads LNHDA; CDR2 reads SQIVND (reference sequence). This CDR3 is CASSLGLMGQETQYF. The CDR3 DNA reads TGTGCCAGTAGTCTAGGACTCATGGGACAAGAGACCCAGTACTTC.

The sample holds a few counts of this clonotype. J is TRBJ2-1 and V is TRBV19; D is ambiguous. The ends were cut back, 5 bases at V and 9 bases at J, with 11 bases in the middle. CDR1 is LNHDA and CDR2 is SQIVND in the germline V gene (reference sequence). CDR3 length: 12 amino acids. DNA for the CDR3: TGTGCCAGTAGTCACGTGGTGGGTGAGCAGTTCTTC. This translates into CASSHVVGEQFF. Full variable domain (outside the CDR3, taken from reference TRBV19 and TRBJ2-1): DGGITQSPKYLFRKEGQNVTLSCEQNLNHDAMYWYRQDPGQGLRLIYYSQIVNDFQKGDIAEGYSVSREKKESFPLTVTSAQKNPTAFYLCASSHVVGEQFFGPGTRLTVL.

The chain uses TRBV7-6 and TRBJ1-3; D not certain. Germline values: CDR1 SGHVS, CDR2 FNYEAQ. The CDR3 loop spans 16 amino acids. V was clipped by 1 base and J by 0 bases, with 10 bases between them. The CDR3 sequence: CASSLGRRNSGNTIYF. The CDR3 DNA sequence: TGTGCCAGCAGCTTAGGGCGGCGAAACTCTGGAAACACCATATATTTT.

The gene calls are TRBV6-5 and TRBJ2-4; D possibly corresponds to TRBD1 (5 bases). Germline V CDR1 and CDR2: MNHEY, SVGAGI. V lost 0 bases and J 6 bases, leaving 12 bases between the germline ends. There are 15 residues in the CDR3. The CDR3 sequence is CASSYSPGQGNIQYF. The CDR3 DNA reads as TGTGCCAGCAGTTACTCCCCCGGCCAGGGAAACATTCAGTACTTC.

J is TRBJ2-7 and V is TRBV11-3; 9 bases map to TRBD1. V shed 6 bases and J 2 bases; nucleotides not matched to a gene: 8. The CDR3 loop spans 15 amino acids. The V gene's germline CDR1 is SGHNT and CDR2 YENEEA. CDR3 in amino acids: CASSPSGTGTYEQYF. The CDR3 DNA follows: TGTGCCAGCAGTCCCTCCGGGACAGGGACCTACGAGCAGTACTTC.

A single count supports this clonotype. The V and J genes are TRBV20-1 and TRBJ2-5; no clear D gene. This CDR3 contains 11 residues. CDR1 is DFQATT and CDR2 is SNEGSKA in the germline V gene (reference sequence). Trimming removed 3 bases from V and 4 bases from J, with 6 bases in between. CDR3 sequence: CSARSPETQYF. CDR3 bases: TGCAGTGCTAGGAGTCCAGAGACCCAGTACTTC.

The chain carries TRBV19 and TRBJ1-1; TRBD1 aligns across 9 bases. CDR3 length: 14 amino acids. Losses at the gene ends were 6 bases for V and 4 bases for J; bases not matched to a gene: 6. The germline CDR1 and CDR2 sequences are LNHDA and SQIVND (reference sequence). CDR3 amino acids: CASRQGARGTEAFF. CDR3 bases: TGTGCCAGTAGACAGGGGGCGCGGGGCACTGAAGCTTTCTTT.

This clonotype appeared a few times. The V and J genes are TRBV20-1 and TRBJ2-3, with 9 bases aligning to TRBD1. The CDR3 covers 15 residues. Trimming took 6 bases from V and 4 from J; bases not matched to a gene: 11. Germline CDR1 is DFQATT and CDR2 is SNEGSKA (reference sequence). CDR3 nucleotides: TGCAGTGCCACGGGACAGGGAATCGTTGCAGATACGCAGTATTTT. Translated, it gives CSATGQGIVADTQYF.

The chain combines TRBV2 with TRBJ2-3; D is perhaps TRBD1 or TRBD2 (6 bases each). CDR1 SNHLY and CDR2 FYNNEI come from the germline V gene. Deletions cut 8 bases from V and 1 base from J, with 10 bases between. The CDR3 contains 13 residues. CDR3 sequence (DNA): TGTGCCAGCCGGGGGCAGGGCACAGATACGCAGTATTTT. Protein product: CASRGQGTDTQYF. Full variable domain (rest looked up from reference TRBV2 and TRBJ2-3): EPEVTQTPSHQVTQMGQEVILRCVPISNHLYFYWYRQILGQKVEFLVSFYNNEISEKSEIFDDQFSVERPDGSNFTLKIRSTKLEDSAMYFCASRGQGTDTQYFGPGTRLTVL.

This clonotype appeared a few times. The V gene is TRBV7-9, the J gene TRBJ2-3, with D perhaps matching TRBD2 (7 bases). From germline, CDR1 is SEHNR and CDR2 FQNEAQ (reference sequence). V was trimmed by 0 bases and J by 2 bases, leaving 18 bases between them. The length of the CDR3 is 18 residues. The CDR3, as DNA: TGTGCCAGCAGCTTAGCAGGGGGGATTCGGGGGGCCACAGATACGCAGTATTTT. This gives the protein CASSLAGGIRGATDTQYF.

In its sample, this clonotype was seen a few times. CDR3: CAISWTSGGIDTQYF. The CDR3 DNA is TGTGCCATCAGTTGGACTAGCGGGGGGATAGATACGCAGTATTTT. J is TRBJ2-3 and V is TRBV10-3; 14 nucleotides agree with TRBD2. The germline gives CDR1 ENHRY, CDR2 SYGVKD. Germline trimming cut 5 bases from V and 5 bases from J; bases unmatched to any gene: 3. There are 15 residues in the CDR3.

This clonotype was observed a few times. The chain combines TRBV24-1 with TRBJ2-3; D is perhaps TRBD2 (6 bases). Trimming removed 3 bases at V and 4 bases at J, with 13 bases between. The length of the CDR3 is 15 residues. Germline V lookup: CDR1 KGHDR, CDR2 SFDVKD. CDR3 bases: TGTGCCACCAGTGATGGAGGGGAGGACTCAGATACGCAGTATTTT. It yields the protein CATSDGGEDSDTQYF.

This sequence joins TRBV5-1 and TRBJ2-2, with TRBD2 matching over 8 bases. Trimming cost V 7 bases and J 2 bases; bases outside gene matches: 7. Germline loops: CDR1 SGHRS, CDR2 YFSETQ. The CDR3 extends over 15 amino acids. Here the CDR3 reads CASRELAENTGELFF. In DNA, the CDR3 is TGCGCCAGCCGGGAACTAGCGGAAAACACCGGGGAGCTGTTTTTT.

This chain connects TRBV5-1 to TRBJ2-3; TRBD2 matches 15 bases. V gave up 4 bases and J gave up 13 bases; unmatched junction bases: 7. Germline assignment: CDR1 SGHRS and CDR2 YFSETQ. The CDR3 is made up of 14 amino acids. The CDR3 loop is CASSPGLAGGLEYF. The DNA of the CDR3 is TGCGCCAGCAGCCCCGGACTAGCGGGGGGGCTGGAGTATTTT. The variable domain in full, with the rest retrieved from reference TRBV5-1 and TRBJ2-3, is KAGVTQTPRYLIKTRGQQVTLSCSPISGHRSVSWYQQTPGQGLQFLFEYFSETQRNKGNFPGRFSGRQFSNSRSEMNVSTLELGDSALYLCASSPGLAGGLEYFGPGTRLTVL.

The genes are TRBV4-1 and TRBJ1-4; D is possibly TRBD1 (6 bases). The length of the CDR3 is 15 residues. Looked up from germline, CDR1 is MGHRA and CDR2 is YSYEKL. Trimming cost V 0 bases and J 7 bases, with 12 bases left between them. The CDR3 nucleotides are TGCGCCAGCAGCCAAGACTGGGGGCGCATTGAAAAACTGTTTTTT. This sequence encodes CASSQDWGRIEKLFF.

This clonotype came up once. As DNA, the CDR3 is TGTGCCAGCAGTTACAGTTCTCTGGGTCAGCAGTTCTTC. Protein product: CASSYSSLGQQFF. The V gene is TRBV6-2 or TRBV6-3, the J gene TRBJ2-1; no firm D call. The CDR3 has 13 amino acids. V lost 2 bases and J lost 11, with 13 bases in between. Germline loops: CDR1 MNHEY, CDR2 SVGEGT.

The chain has TRBV14 and TRBJ1-4; 8 bases line up with TRBD1. The trim removed 5 bases at V and 7 bases at J, leaving 6 bases unmatched. Germline CDR1 SGHDN, CDR2 FVKESK. CDR3 length: 14 amino acids. The CDR3 DNA reads as TGTGCCAGCAGCAAGGACAGGGCTGGTGAAAAACTGTTTTTT. It is translated as CASSKDRAGEKLFF.